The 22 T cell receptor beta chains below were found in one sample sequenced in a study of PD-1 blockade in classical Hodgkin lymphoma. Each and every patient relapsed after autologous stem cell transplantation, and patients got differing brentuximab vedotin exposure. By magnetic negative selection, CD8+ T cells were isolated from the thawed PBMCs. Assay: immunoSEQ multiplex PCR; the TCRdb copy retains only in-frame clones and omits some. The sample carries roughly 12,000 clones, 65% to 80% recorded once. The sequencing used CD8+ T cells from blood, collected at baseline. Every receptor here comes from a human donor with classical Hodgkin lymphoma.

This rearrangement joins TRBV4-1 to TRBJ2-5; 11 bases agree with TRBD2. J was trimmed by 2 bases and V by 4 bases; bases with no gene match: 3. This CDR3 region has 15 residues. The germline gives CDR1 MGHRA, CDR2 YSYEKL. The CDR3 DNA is TGCGCCAGCAGCCTCGGGACTAGCGGACAAGAGACCCAGTACTTC. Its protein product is CASSLGTSGQETQYF.

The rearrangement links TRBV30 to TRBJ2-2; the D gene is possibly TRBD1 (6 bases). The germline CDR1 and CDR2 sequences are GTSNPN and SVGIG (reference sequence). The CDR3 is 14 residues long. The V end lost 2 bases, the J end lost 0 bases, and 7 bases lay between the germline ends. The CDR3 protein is CAWSRTANTGELFF. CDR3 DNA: TGTGCCTGGAGTCGGACAGCGAACACCGGGGAGCTGTTTTTT. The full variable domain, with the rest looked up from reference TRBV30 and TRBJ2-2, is SQTIHQWPATLVQPVGSPLSLECTVEGTSNPNLYWYRQAAGRGLQLLFYSVGIGQISSEVPQNLSASRPQDRQFILSSKKLLLSDSGFYLCAWSRTANTGELFFGEGSRLTVL.

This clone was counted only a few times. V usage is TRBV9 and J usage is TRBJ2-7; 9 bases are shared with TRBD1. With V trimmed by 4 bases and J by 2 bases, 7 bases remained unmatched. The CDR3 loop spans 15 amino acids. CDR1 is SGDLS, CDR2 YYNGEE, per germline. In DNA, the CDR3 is TGTGCCAGCAGCCCCCTCGGGACAGGGACCTACGAGCAGTACTTC. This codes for CASSPLGTGTYEQYF.

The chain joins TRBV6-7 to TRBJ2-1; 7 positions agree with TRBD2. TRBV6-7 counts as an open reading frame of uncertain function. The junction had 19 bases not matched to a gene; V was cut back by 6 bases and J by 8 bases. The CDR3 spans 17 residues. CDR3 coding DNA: TGTGCCAGCAGCCAAACACCACTGGCGGGGGTAATTGATGAGCAGTTCTTC. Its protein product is CASSQTPLAGVIDEQFF.

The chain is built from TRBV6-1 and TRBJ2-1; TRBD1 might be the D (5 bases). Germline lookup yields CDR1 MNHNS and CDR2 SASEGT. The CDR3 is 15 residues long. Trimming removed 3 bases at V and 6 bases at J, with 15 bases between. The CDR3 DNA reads TGTGCCAGCAGTGATGTAGATGGACATTTCAATGAGCAGTTCTTC. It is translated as CASSDVDGHFNEQFF.

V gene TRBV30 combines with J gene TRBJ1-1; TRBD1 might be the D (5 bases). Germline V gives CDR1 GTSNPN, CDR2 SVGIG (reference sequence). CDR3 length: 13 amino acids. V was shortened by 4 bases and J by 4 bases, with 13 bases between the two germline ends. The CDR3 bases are TGTGCCTGGATGGCGGCCGGGGGCACTGAAGCTTTCTTT. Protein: CAWMAAGGTEAFF.

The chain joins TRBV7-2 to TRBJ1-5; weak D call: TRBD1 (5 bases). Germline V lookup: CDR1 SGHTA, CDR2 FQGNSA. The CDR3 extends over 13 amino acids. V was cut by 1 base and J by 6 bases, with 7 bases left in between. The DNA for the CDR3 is TGTGCCAGCAGCTTAGGAGGGACTCAGCCCCAGCATTTT. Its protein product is CASSLGGTQPQHF.

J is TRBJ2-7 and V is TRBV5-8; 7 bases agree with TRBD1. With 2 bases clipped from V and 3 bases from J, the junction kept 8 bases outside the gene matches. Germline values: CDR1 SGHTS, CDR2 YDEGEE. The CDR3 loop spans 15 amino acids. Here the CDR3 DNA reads TGTGCCAGCAGCTTTCGACAGGGACGTAGCTACGAGCAGTACTTC. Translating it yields CASSFRQGRSYEQYF.

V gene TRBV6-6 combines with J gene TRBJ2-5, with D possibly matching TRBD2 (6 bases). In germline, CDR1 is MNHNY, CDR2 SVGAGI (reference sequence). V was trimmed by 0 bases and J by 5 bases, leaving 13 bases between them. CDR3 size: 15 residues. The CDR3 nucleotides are TGTGCCAGCAGTTACTCGGGGCGGGGTGACGAGACCCAGTACTTC. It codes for CASSYSGRGDETQYF.

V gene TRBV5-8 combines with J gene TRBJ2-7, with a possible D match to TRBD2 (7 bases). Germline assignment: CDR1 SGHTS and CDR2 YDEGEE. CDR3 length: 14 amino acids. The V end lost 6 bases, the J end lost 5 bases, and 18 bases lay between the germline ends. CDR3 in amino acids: CASNHGGGADEQYF. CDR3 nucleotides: TGTGCCAGCAACCACGGAGGGGGGGCCGACGAGCAGTACTTC. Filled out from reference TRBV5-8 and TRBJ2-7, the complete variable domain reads EAGVTQSPTHLIKTRGQQATLRCSPISGHTSVYWYQQALGLGLQFLLWYDEGEERNRGNFPPRFSGRQFPNYSSELNVNALELEDSALYLCASNHGGGADEQYFGPGTRLTVT.

The CDR3 region has the DNA TGTGCCAGCACCCGCCCAGGAGGATCACCCCTCCACTTT. Its translation is CASTRPGGSPLHF. V usage is TRBV5-4 and J usage is TRBJ1-6; D uncertain. Trimming removed 6 bases at V and 10 bases at J, with 14 bases between. This CDR3 region has 13 residues. Germline values: CDR1 SGHNT, CDR2 YYREEE (reference sequence).

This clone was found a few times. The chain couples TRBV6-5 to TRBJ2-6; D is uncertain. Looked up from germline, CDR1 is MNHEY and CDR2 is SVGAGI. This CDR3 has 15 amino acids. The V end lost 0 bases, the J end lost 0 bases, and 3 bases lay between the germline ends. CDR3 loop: CASSYSISGANVLTF. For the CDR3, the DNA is TGTGCCAGCAGTTACTCGATCTCTGGGGCCAACGTCCTGACTTTC.

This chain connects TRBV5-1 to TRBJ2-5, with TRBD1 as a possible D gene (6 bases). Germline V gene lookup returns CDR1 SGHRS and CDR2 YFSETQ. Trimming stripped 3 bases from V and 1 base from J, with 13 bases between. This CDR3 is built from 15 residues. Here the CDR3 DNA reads TGCGCCAGCAGCTGGGACATACACTCCCAAGAGACCCAGTACTTC. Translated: CASSWDIHSQETQYF.

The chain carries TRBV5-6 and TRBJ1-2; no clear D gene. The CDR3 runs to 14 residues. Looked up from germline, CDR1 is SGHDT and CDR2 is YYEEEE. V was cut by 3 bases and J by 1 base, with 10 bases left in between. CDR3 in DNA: TGTGCCAGCAGCTATGGCACCTTTAACTATGGCTACACCTTC. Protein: CASSYGTFNYGYTF.

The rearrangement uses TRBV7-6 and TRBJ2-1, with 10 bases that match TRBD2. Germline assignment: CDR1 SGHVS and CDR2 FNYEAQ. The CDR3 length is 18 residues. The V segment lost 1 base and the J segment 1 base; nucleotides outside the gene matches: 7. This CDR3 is CASSLVRLAGDSYNEQFF. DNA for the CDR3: TGTGCCAGCAGCTTAGTTCGCCTAGCGGGGGATTCCTACAATGAGCAGTTCTTC.

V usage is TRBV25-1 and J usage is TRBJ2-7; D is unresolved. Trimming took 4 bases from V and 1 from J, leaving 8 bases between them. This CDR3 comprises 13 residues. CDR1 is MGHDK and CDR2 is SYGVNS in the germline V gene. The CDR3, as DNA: TGTGCCAGCAGTGTAGGGAATTCCTACGAGCAGTACTTC. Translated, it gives CASSVGNSYEQYF.

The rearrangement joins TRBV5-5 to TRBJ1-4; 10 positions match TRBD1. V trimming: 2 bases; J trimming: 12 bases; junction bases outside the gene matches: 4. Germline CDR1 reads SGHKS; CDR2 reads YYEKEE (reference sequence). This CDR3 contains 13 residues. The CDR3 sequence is CASSFGTGVELFF. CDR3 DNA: TGTGCCAGCAGCTTTGGGACAGGGGTGGAACTGTTTTTT.

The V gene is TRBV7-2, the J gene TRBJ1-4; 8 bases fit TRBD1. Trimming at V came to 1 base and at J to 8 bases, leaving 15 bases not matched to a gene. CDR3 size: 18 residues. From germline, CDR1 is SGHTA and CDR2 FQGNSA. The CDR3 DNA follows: TGTGCCAGCAGCTTAGAATATAGAGGGGCAGGGGGCGAGGAAAAACTGTTTTTT. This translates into CASSLEYRGAGGEEKLFF.

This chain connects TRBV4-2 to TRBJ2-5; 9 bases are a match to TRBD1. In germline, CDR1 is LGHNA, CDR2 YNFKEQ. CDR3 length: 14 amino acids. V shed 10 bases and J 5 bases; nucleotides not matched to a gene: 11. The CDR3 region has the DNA TGTGCCACCTCCACTACAGGGGGCGGGGAGACCCAGTACTTC. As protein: CATSTTGGGETQYF.

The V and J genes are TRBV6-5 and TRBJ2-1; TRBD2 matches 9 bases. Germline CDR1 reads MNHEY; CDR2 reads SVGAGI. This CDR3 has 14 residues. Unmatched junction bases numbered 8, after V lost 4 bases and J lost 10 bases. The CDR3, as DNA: TGTGCCAGCAGTTCACCGGGACTAGCATACGAGCAGTTCTTC. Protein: CASSSPGLAYEQFF.

The CDR3 protein is CASSTWTGADTEAFF. DNA for the CDR3: TGTGCCAGCAGTACGTGGACGGGAGCGGACACTGAAGCTTTCTTT. The chain has TRBV25-1 and TRBJ1-1; D gene uncertain. CDR3 length equals 15 residues. Trimming pared 5 bases from V and 3 bases from J, leaving 16 bases between. Looked up from germline, CDR1 is MGHDK and CDR2 is SYGVNS.

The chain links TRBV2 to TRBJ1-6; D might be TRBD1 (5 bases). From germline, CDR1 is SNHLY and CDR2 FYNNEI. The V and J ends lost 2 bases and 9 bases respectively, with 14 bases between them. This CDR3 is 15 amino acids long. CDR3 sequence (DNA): TGTGCCAGCAGTGAACACCTGGGGGGAGGTTCACCCCTCCACTTT. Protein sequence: CASSEHLGGGSPLHF.